The 9 T cell receptor beta chains listed next were all sequenced from one sample in a study of blood T cell repertoires in COVID-19. Sequencing used immunoSEQ multiplex PCR; TCRdb keeps in-frame clones, though not all of them. The sample contains 20,000 or so clones, approximately 88% of which appear only once. Sequencing was carried out using peripheral blood. Receptor source: a human donor in a cohort sampled during active COVID-19.

The V call is TRBV6-4, the J call TRBJ2-1, with 8 bases aligning to TRBD2. CDR3 length: 16 residues. V gave up 7 bases and J gave up 8 bases; unmatched junction bases: 16. Looked up from germline, CDR1 is MRHNA and CDR2 is SNTAGT. CDR3 amino acids: CASKRGHRTSRYEQFF. The CDR3 bases are TGTGCCAGCAAAAGGGGCCATAGGACTAGCAGGTATGAGCAGTTCTTC.

V and J are TRBV4-1 and TRBJ2-3, with 12 bases aligning to TRBD2. The ends lost 5 bases at V and 5 bases at J; junction bases unmatched: 11. The CDR3 contains 17 residues. Per the germline V gene, CDR1 is MGHRA and CDR2 is YSYEKL. The CDR3 loop reads CASSKLLAGGPRDTQYF. The CDR3 region has the DNA TGCGCCAGCAGCAAACTCCTAGCGGGAGGGCCGAGAGATACGCAGTATTTT.

The table lists this clone with a count of one. This chain joins TRBV7-5 and TRBJ1-4; TRBD1 is the table's D call, not checked against the DNA. TRBV7-5 is flagged as a pseudogene. The CDR3 runs to 15 residues. CDR3 sequence reads: CARSLETGSGEKLFF. CDR3 DNA sequence: TGTGCCAGAAGCTTAGAAACAGGTAGTGGTGAAAAACTGTTTTTT.

This clone was recorded only once. CDR3 sequence reads: CASRPPGLASYNEQFF. CDR3 nucleotide sequence: TGTGCCAGCAGGCCACCGGGACTAGCGTCCTACAATGAGCAGTTCTTC. The rearrangement uses TRBV7-9 and TRBJ2-1; 10 nucleotides agree with TRBD2. Trimming at V came to 6 bases and at J to 1 base, leaving 6 bases not matched to a gene. This CDR3 has 16 residues. The V gene's germline CDR1 is SEHNR and CDR2 FQNEAQ (reference sequence).

The chain links TRBV5-1 to TRBJ2-1, with 8 bases that match TRBD1. The CDR3 has 16 residues. Germline values: CDR1 SGHRS, CDR2 YFSETQ. With V trimmed by 3 bases and J by 5 bases, 10 bases remained unmatched. Written as DNA, the CDR3 is TGCGCCAGCAGCTCGTCGGACAGGGTGGGAGACAATGAGCAGTTCTTC. Encoded protein: CASSSSDRVGDNEQFF.

The CDR3 DNA follows: TGTGCCAGCAGTGAAGCAGAACAGACAGGGACTAACTATGGCTACACCTTC. It is translated as CASSEAEQTGTNYGYTF. The rearrangement links TRBV6-1 to TRBJ1-2; 7 bases are shared with TRBD1. With V trimmed by 0 bases and J by 0 bases, 7 bases remained unmatched. The CDR3 is 17 residues long. Germline-derived CDR1 and CDR2 are MNHNS and SASEGT.

This clone turned up a few times. The chain links TRBV19 to TRBJ2-1, with D perhaps TRBD2 (5 bases). Germline assignment: CDR1 LNHDA and CDR2 SQIVND (reference sequence). V lost 5 bases and J lost 4, with 12 bases in between. The CDR3 has 14 amino acids. The DNA for the CDR3 is TGTGCCAGTAGTCGAGGGATTGAGTACAATGAGCAGTTCTTC. Encoded protein: CASSRGIEYNEQFF. Combining the CDR3 with reference TRBV19 and TRBJ2-1 gives the whole variable domain DGGITQSPKYLFRKEGQNVTLSCEQNLNHDAMYWYRQDPGQGLRLIYYSQIVNDFQKGDIAEGYSVSREKKESFPLTVTSAQKNPTAFYLCASSRGIEYNEQFFGPGTRLTVL.

The genes are TRBV28 and TRBJ1-2, with 8 bases that match TRBD1. The CDR3 is made up of 15 amino acids. Germline CDR1 and CDR2: MDHEN and SYDVKM. The J segment lost 4 bases and the V segment lost 2 bases, leaving 6 bases of the junction unmatched. The CDR3 sequence: CASSLGTGSFYGYTF. The DNA of the CDR3 is TGTGCCAGCAGTTTAGGGACAGGAAGCTTCTATGGCTACACCTTC.

The chain uses TRBV6-9 and TRBJ1-4; 7 bases agree with TRBD1. The V segment lost 6 bases and the J segment 3 bases; nucleotides outside the gene matches: 4. Looked up from germline, CDR1 is MNHGY and CDR2 is SVAAGI. CDR3 length: 14 amino acids. The CDR3 reads CASSGTAANEKLFF. The CDR3, as DNA: TGTGCCAGCAGCGGGACAGCGGCTAATGAAAAACTGTTTTTT.